These 14 T cell receptor beta chains were sequenced from one sample in a study of CD8 T cells in ankylosing spondylitis. TCRdb fed the 5' RACE reads into MiXCR, producing one record per CDR3 protein. Of 200,000 to 250,000 distinct CDR3 sequences detected, 10% appear once; the ten largest clones hold approximately 20%. Sequenced material: blood, either unsorted or a sorted T cell fraction (not recorded which). The receptors come from a male donor with ankylosing spondylitis or in good health (not recorded which).

This clonotype came up a few times. This chain links TRBV20-1 with TRBJ1-5; 10 positions match TRBD1. V gave up 3 bases and J gave up 3 bases; unmatched junction bases: 11. Germline V lookup: CDR1 DFQATT, CDR2 SNEGSKA (reference sequence). This CDR3 region has 17 residues. The CDR3 region has the DNA TGCAGTGCTAGTAGTTCCGCGGGACAGGGGACCAATCAGCCCCAGCATTTT. It codes for CSASSSAGQGTNQPQHF.

The genes are TRBV20-1 and TRBJ2-5; 12 nucleotides line up with TRBD2. Trimming removed 3 bases from V and 5 bases from J; junction bases left unmatched: 7. The CDR3 sequence is 15 residues long. From germline, CDR1 is DFQATT and CDR2 SNEGSKA (reference sequence). The CDR3 loop reads CSARSSGGAWETQYF. The CDR3, as DNA: TGCAGTGCTAGGTCTAGCGGGGGGGCCTGGGAGACCCAGTACTTC.

Many counts were recorded for this clonotype. This chain uses TRBV28 with TRBJ2-5; D possibly corresponds to TRBD1 (7 bases). This CDR3 comprises 13 residues. Trimming removed 9 bases at V and 2 bases at J, with 13 bases between. Germline V gene sequence: CDR1 MDHEN, CDR2 SYDVKM. The CDR3: CASTQGGQETQYF. For the CDR3, the DNA is TGTGCCAGTACTCAGGGGGGTCAAGAGACCCAGTACTTC.

The sample holds many counts of this clonotype. This chain uses TRBV6-5 with TRBJ2-1; 8 bases fit TRBD1. The CDR3 runs 16 residues. Germline V gives CDR1 MNHEY, CDR2 SVGAGI. J gave up 2 bases and V 4 bases, and 7 bases lay outside the gene matches. CDR3 coding DNA: TGTGCCAGCAGTTTTGGGCTGGACAGGGCCTACAATGAGCAGTTCTTC. Residues: CASSFGLDRAYNEQFF.

Many counts were recorded for this clonotype. This rearrangement joins TRBV7-2 to TRBJ1-1; 9 nucleotides line up with TRBD1. Unmatched junction bases numbered 6, after V lost 5 bases and J lost 5 bases. The germline V gene has CDR1 SGHTA and CDR2 FQGNSA. The CDR3 has 14 residues. The CDR3 coding sequence is TGTGCCAGCAGCATACAGGGGGCGAAGACTGAAGCTTTCTTT. Amino acids: CASSIQGAKTEAFF. The entire variable domain, with the rest obtained from reference TRBV7-2 and TRBJ1-1, is as follows: GAGVSQSPSNKVTEKGKDVELRCDPISGHTALYWYRQSLGQGLEFLIYFQGNSAPDKSGLPSDRFSAERTGGSVSTLTIQRTQQEDSAVYLCASSIQGAKTEAFFGQGTRLTVV.

This clonotype was picked up many times. The rearrangement joins TRBV7-2 to TRBJ1-4, with 8 nucleotides matching TRBD1. Unmatched junction bases numbered 7, after V lost 5 bases and J lost 8 bases. This CDR3 contains 14 residues. The germline CDR1 and CDR2 sequences are SGHTA and FQGNSA. CDR3 sequence reads: CASSQGAVGEKLFF. CDR3 coding DNA: TGTGCCAGCAGCCAGGGGGCGGTCGGCGAAAAACTGTTTTTT.

Many counts were recorded for this clonotype. CDR3 amino acids: CASSFGTDRYEQYF. The CDR3 nucleotides are TGCGCCAGCAGCTTCGGGACAGACCGCTACGAGCAGTACTTC. This rearrangement joins TRBV5-1 to TRBJ2-7; TRBD1 matches at 7 bases. V lost 2 bases and J lost 3; bases outside the gene matches: 5. Germline loops: CDR1 SGHRS, CDR2 YFSETQ. The CDR3 runs to 14 residues.

Ten or more counts support this clonotype. The J gene is TRBJ2-1, the V gene TRBV29-1; D is tentatively TRBD1 or TRBD2 (6 bases each). Germline-derived CDR1 and CDR2 are SQVTM and ANQGSEA. The CDR3 is 14 amino acids. Trimming pared 6 bases from V and 0 bases from J, leaving 12 bases between. The CDR3: CSVKGGSSYNEQFF. The CDR3 nucleotides read TGCAGCGTGAAAGGGGGGAGCTCCTACAATGAGCAGTTCTTC.

This clonotype was recorded a few times. A much larger clone is a single base away; this may be a read error. The rearrangement joins TRBV18 to TRBJ2-1; D is undetermined. The CDR3 has 13 amino acids. Germline V gene sequence: CDR1 KGHSH, CDR2 LQKENI. The CDR3 nucleotides read TGTGCCAGCTCACCACTGACGAACAATGGGCAGTTCTTC. Translating gives CASSPLTNNGQFF.

The chain combines TRBV20-1 with TRBJ1-3; D is ambiguous. Trimming took 1 base from V and 4 from J, leaving 5 bases between them. The CDR3 has 12 amino acids. The germline V gene encodes CDR1 DFQATT and CDR2 SNEGSKA (reference sequence). CDR3 residues: CSARGDGNTIYF. In DNA form, the CDR3 reads TGCAGTGCTAGAGGAGACGGAAACACCATATATTTT.

This clonotype came up many times. CDR3 amino acids: CASSPGQVNEKLFF. CDR3 in DNA: TGCGCCAGCAGCCCGGGACAGGTTAATGAAAAACTGTTTTTT. The rearrangement links TRBV5-1 to TRBJ1-4; TRBD1 agrees at 8 bases. From germline, CDR1 is SGHRS and CDR2 YFSETQ. CDR3 size: 14 residues. V was clipped by 4 bases and J by 4 bases; unmatched bases: 3.

The V call is TRBV3-1, the J call TRBJ2-1; 7 bases agree with TRBD2. CDR1 and CDR2 from the germline V gene are LGHDT and YNNKEL (reference sequence). V lost 9 bases to trimming and J lost 7 bases; unmatched junction nucleotides: 6. The CDR3 spans 12 residues. CDR3 sequence: CASGGGTNEQFF. DNA of the CDR3: TGTGCCAGTGGGGGGGGTACTAATGAGCAGTTCTTC.

This clonotype was counted between two and nine times. The gene calls are TRBV18 and TRBJ2-1; 10 bases fit TRBD1. This CDR3 region has 14 residues. J was trimmed by 8 bases and V by 6 bases; bases with no gene match: 7. Per germline, CDR1 KGHSH and CDR2 LQKENI. The CDR3 loop is CASSWGTGDHEQFF. CDR3 nucleotides: TGTGCCAGCTCCTGGGGGACAGGGGACCATGAGCAGTTCTTC.

This clonotype was counted many times. The rearrangement joins TRBV9 to TRBJ2-2; D remains ambiguous. CDR3 length equals 12 residues. The V gene's germline CDR1 is SGDLS and CDR2 YYNGEE. Trimming cost V 0 bases and J 6 bases, with 3 bases left between them. Here the CDR3 reads CASSVVPGELFF. The DNA for the CDR3 is TGTGCCAGCAGCGTAGTCCCCGGGGAGCTGTTTTTT.